A single sample gave rise to the 30 T cell receptor beta chains below, sequenced in a study of cytomegalovirus exposure and HLA in healthy donors. In the PCR, 60 Vbeta and 13 Jbeta primers were used. TCRdb's table, derived via immunoSEQ multiplex PCR, lists solely in-frame clones and lacks some. Found here are about 170,000 clones, 65% to 90% of them singletons; the top ten hold approximately 2.4%. Specimen: PBMCs. The receptors shown here come from a male donor in good health and CMV-seronegative.

This chain connects TRBV6-1 to TRBJ2-1, with 10 positions matching TRBD1. The V gene end was trimmed by 4 bases and the J gene end by 13 bases; junction bases not matched to a gene: 7. The germline V gene has CDR1 MNHNS and CDR2 SASEGT. The CDR3 has 13 residues. Written as DNA, the CDR3 is TGTGCCAGCAGTGGCGGGGACAGGGGATCTCAGTTCTTC. Amino acids: CASSGGDRGSQFF.

This chain connects TRBV6-5 to TRBJ2-7; no definite D call. The CDR3 spans 13 residues. Trimming left V 10 bases short and J 6 bases short, with 19 bases between. CDR1 is MNHEY and CDR2 is SVGAGI in the germline V gene. The CDR3 bases are TGTGCCACCCAAGCCGGGTCCCCTGTCGAGCAGTACTTC. As protein: CATQAGSPVEQYF.

This clone has a single count. V gene TRBV9 combines with J gene TRBJ2-5, with D tentatively TRBD2 (5 bases). In germline, CDR1 is SGDLS, CDR2 YYNGEE. The CDR3 is 15 amino acids. V lost 4 bases and J 4 bases, leaving 17 bases between the germline ends. CDR3 in DNA: TGTGCCAGCAGCAGCGCTAGGGCGGGCGGAGAGACCCAGTACTTC. It yields the protein CASSSARAGGETQYF.

The gene calls are TRBV2 and TRBJ2-5, with 8 bases that match TRBD1. CDR1 is SNHLY and CDR2 is FYNNEI in the germline V gene. The J segment lost 2 bases and the V segment lost 4 bases, leaving 3 bases of the junction unmatched. The CDR3 loop spans 14 amino acids. Here the CDR3 reads CASSVGTGQETQYF. The CDR3 coding sequence is TGTGCCAGCAGTGTAGGGACAGGTCAAGAGACCCAGTACTTC.

The rearrangement joins TRBV11-2 to TRBJ2-1; tentative D call: TRBD1 (5 bases). With 5 bases removed from V and 9 bases from J, the gap between germline ends came to 14 bases. Per germline, CDR1 SGHAT and CDR2 FQNNGV. The CDR3 loop spans 13 amino acids. The CDR3 protein is CASSVDRRLEQFF. CDR3 DNA: TGTGCCAGCAGCGTTGACAGAAGGCTTGAGCAGTTCTTC.

V gene TRBV2 combines with J gene TRBJ1-6; 9 positions agree with TRBD1. The germline V gene has CDR1 SNHLY and CDR2 FYNNEI. CDR3 length: 13 residues. V dropped 6 bases and J dropped 10; count of bases not matched to a gene: 4. CDR3 sequence (DNA): TGTGCCAGCAGAATGGACAGGGGATCACCCCTCCACTTT. As protein: CASRMDRGSPLHF. Variable domain in full (rest from reference TRBV2 and TRBJ1-6): EPEVTQTPSHQVTQMGQEVILRCVPISNHLYFYWYRQILGQKVEFLVSFYNNEISEKSEIFDDQFSVERPDGSNFTLKIRSTKLEDSAMYFCASRMDRGSPLHFGNGTRLTVT.

The rearrangement links TRBV6-5 to TRBJ2-1; weak D call: TRBD1 (5 bases). Trimming stripped 4 bases from V and 12 bases from J, with 16 bases between. CDR1 MNHEY and CDR2 SVGAGI come from the germline V gene. This CDR3 has 13 residues. Here the CDR3 reads CASSWTKESWQFF. The CDR3 coding sequence is TGTGCCAGCAGTTGGACAAAAGAGAGTTGGCAGTTCTTC.

V and J are TRBV18 and TRBJ1-6; unclear D gene. V lost 2 bases, J lost 8 bases, and 10 bases lay in between. From germline, CDR1 is KGHSH and CDR2 LQKENI. This CDR3 has 14 residues. The CDR3 spells CASSPFTSDSPLHF. The CDR3 DNA is TGTGCCAGCTCACCATTCACCTCGGATTCACCCCTCCACTTT.

CDR3 residues: CASSESGQSFF. In nucleotides, the CDR3 is TGCGCCAGCAGTGAGAGCGGGCAGTCTTTCTTT. V and J are TRBV10-2 and TRBJ1-1; no firm D call. The germline V gene has CDR1 WSHSY and CDR2 SAAADI. This CDR3 is 11 amino acids long. The ends were cut back, 2 bases at V and 12 bases at J, with 10 bases in the middle.

This CDR3 reads CASAGNESPLHF. The CDR3 DNA reads as TGTGCCAGCGCGGGGAACGAATCACCCCTCCACTTT. The V and J genes are TRBV11-2 and TRBJ1-6; D is uncertain. V was pared by 8 bases and J by 10 bases, with 12 bases between. Germline V gene lookup returns CDR1 SGHAT and CDR2 FQNNGV. This CDR3 spans 12 amino acids.

The chain couples TRBV7-9 to TRBJ2-1; TRBD1 matches 9 bases. Unmatched junction bases numbered 4, after V lost 2 bases and J lost 5 bases. Germline lookup yields CDR1 SEHNR and CDR2 FQNEAQ (reference sequence). This CDR3 contains 15 residues. This chain's CDR3 is CASSLPGQGHNEQFF. The DNA for the CDR3 is TGTGCCAGCAGCTTACCGGGACAGGGACACAATGAGCAGTTCTTC.

The chain employs TRBV2 and TRBJ2-7; 7 nucleotides line up with TRBD1. The V segment lost 6 bases and the J segment 0 bases; nucleotides outside the gene matches: 14. The CDR3 has 17 residues. Germline CDR1 SNHLY, CDR2 FYNNEI. The DNA of the CDR3 is TGTGCCAGCAGGGCCCCCCAAGGGGGACAGTCCTCCTACGAGCAGTACTTC. Translated, it gives CASRAPQGGQSSYEQYF.

The chain combines TRBV6-5 with TRBJ1-6; TRBD1 might be the D (5 bases). Trimming left V 0 bases short and J 9 bases short, with 12 bases between. Per the germline V gene, CDR1 is MNHEY and CDR2 is SVGAGI. The CDR3 is 15 residues long. This CDR3 is CASSYSWSRGSPLHF. The CDR3 nucleotides read TGTGCCAGCAGTTACTCTTGGTCTAGGGGTTCACCCCTCCACTTT.

The chain links TRBV19 to TRBJ1-1, with D perhaps matching TRBD1 (5 bases). Between the trimmed V and J ends, which lost 1 base and 11 bases, there was a span of 11 bases. CDR3 length: 12 residues. Germline CDR1 and CDR2: LNHDA and SQIVND (reference sequence). CDR3 sequence reads: CASSIGGATAFF. The CDR3 nucleotides are TGTGCCAGTAGTATAGGGGGCGCGACCGCTTTCTTT.

As to this clone: Other DNA sequences in the same sample also yield this CDR3. The rearrangement links TRBV10-3 to TRBJ1-1, with TRBD1 matching 8 bases. The CDR3 has 12 amino acids. Germline assignment: CDR1 ENHRY and CDR2 SYGVKD. The V gene end was trimmed by 10 bases and the J gene end by 1 base; junction bases not matched to a gene: 2. The CDR3: CATGQGNTEAFF. The CDR3 coding sequence is TGTGCCACCGGACAGGGGAACACTGAAGCTTTCTTT.

This clone was picked up one time. The chain employs TRBV6-6 and TRBJ2-5; TRBD2 matches 7 bases. CDR1 and CDR2 from the germline V gene are MNHNY and SVGAGI (reference sequence). The CDR3 runs 12 residues. Trimming took 4 bases from V and 5 from J; bases not matched to a gene: 1. CDR3: CASSSGGETQYF. The CDR3, as DNA: TGTGCCAGCAGTTCCGGGGGGGAGACCCAGTACTTC.

V gene TRBV30 combines with J gene TRBJ2-1; 9 positions agree with TRBD2. With V trimmed by 4 bases and J by 7 bases, 5 bases remained unmatched. The V gene's germline CDR1 is GTSNPN and CDR2 SVGIG (reference sequence). The CDR3 runs 13 residues. As DNA, the CDR3 is TGTGCCTGGAAAGCGGGGGGTAGGAATGAGCAGTTCTTC. Translation gives CAWKAGGRNEQFF.

This chain uses TRBV5-1 with TRBJ2-5; the match to TRBD2 covers 7 bases. CDR1 and CDR2 (germline): SGHRS, YFSETQ. V gave up 3 bases and J gave up 5 bases; unmatched junction bases: 7. CDR3 length: 14 amino acids. CDR3 amino acids: CASSWRLGGETQYF. CDR3 coding DNA: TGCGCCAGCAGCTGGCGACTCGGGGGGGAGACCCAGTACTTC.

This clone was detected a few times. The chain employs TRBV5-1 and TRBJ1-4, with D possibly matching TRBD1 (6 bases). V was shortened by 4 bases and J by 3 bases, with 10 bases between the two germline ends. CDR3 length equals 14 residues. CDR1 is SGHRS, CDR2 YFSETQ, per germline. CDR3 sequence (DNA): TGCGCCAGCAGCCCAGGGGTGGCTAATGAAAAACTGTTTTTT. It specifies CASSPGVANEKLFF.

The chain links TRBV25-1 to TRBJ1-2; D is undetermined. Looked up from germline, CDR1 is MGHDK and CDR2 is SYGVNS. V was pared by 1 base and J by 4 bases, with 4 bases between. The CDR3 runs 12 residues. For the CDR3, the DNA is TGTGCCAGCAGTGAATCCGGCTATGGCTACACCTTC. Translating it yields CASSESGYGYTF.

This clone showed up just once. The J gene is TRBJ1-2, the V gene TRBV19, with a weak D call TRBD1 (5 bases). V lost 3 bases to trimming and J lost 4 bases, with 9 bases between them. The length of the CDR3 is 13 residues. Germline V gives CDR1 LNHDA, CDR2 SQIVND (reference sequence). The CDR3: CASSMGGGYGYTF. The DNA of the CDR3 is TGTGCCAGTAGTATGGGGGGTGGCTATGGCTACACCTTC. Combining the CDR3 with reference TRBV19 and TRBJ1-2 gives the whole variable domain DGGITQSPKYLFRKEGQNVTLSCEQNLNHDAMYWYRQDPGQGLRLIYYSQIVNDFQKGDIAEGYSVSREKKESFPLTVTSAQKNPTAFYLCASSMGGGYGYTFGSGTRLTVV.

The chain couples TRBV6-1 to TRBJ2-1, with D possibly TRBD2 on 6 matching bases. The CDR3 length is 16 residues. Germline assignment: CDR1 MNHNS and CDR2 SASEGT. With 3 bases removed from V and 4 bases from J, the gap between germline ends came to 16 bases. CDR3 region: CASSDRLAVSYNEQFF. As DNA, the CDR3 is TGTGCCAGCAGTGATAGGTTAGCGGTTTCGTACAATGAGCAGTTCTTC.

The chain recombines TRBV7-9 with TRBJ2-1; tentatively, D is TRBD2 (6 bases). CDR1 is SEHNR and CDR2 is FQNEAQ in the germline V gene (reference sequence). V was trimmed by 5 bases and J by 1 base, leaving 12 bases between them. There are 15 residues in the CDR3. CDR3 bases: TGTGCCAGCAGCCGAAACCGGGGGTCCTACAATGAGCAGTTCTTC. Its protein product is CASSRNRGSYNEQFF.

This rearrangement joins TRBV5-5 to TRBJ1-1; no clear D. The germline V gene has CDR1 SGHKS and CDR2 YYEKEE (reference sequence). The V and J ends lost 4 bases and 3 bases respectively, with 10 bases between them. The CDR3 is made up of 13 amino acids. This CDR3 reads CASSATSDTEAFF. Here the CDR3 DNA reads TGTGCCAGCAGCGCGACTTCCGACACTGAAGCTTTCTTT.

This chain uses TRBV6-5 with TRBJ1-4, with 8 bases that match TRBD1. The germline gives CDR1 MNHEY, CDR2 SVGAGI. Unmatched junction bases numbered 10, after V lost 5 bases and J lost 8 bases. The CDR3 runs to 15 residues. This CDR3 reads CASSPRTGSAEKLFF. As DNA, the CDR3 is TGTGCCAGCAGTCCTCGGACAGGGTCGGCGGAAAAACTGTTTTTT.

The chain recombines TRBV5-1 with TRBJ1-1; 7 bases fit TRBD1. The CDR3 runs to 17 residues. Germline lookup yields CDR1 SGHRS and CDR2 YFSETQ. With V trimmed by 4 bases and J by 6 bases, 18 bases remained unmatched. CDR3 sequence (DNA): TGCGCCAGCAGCGCGTCGACAGGGTTTAGTTTTGTTGCTGAAGCTTTCTTT. Its translation: CASSASTGFSFVAEAFF.

The V gene is TRBV18, the J gene TRBJ2-5, with TRBD1 matching 9 bases. The CDR3 sequence is 16 residues long. From germline, CDR1 is KGHSH and CDR2 LQKENI. After removal of 3 bases from V and 7 bases from J, the junction contained 12 bases not matched to a gene. CDR3 DNA: TGTGCCAGCTCACCTACCGGGACAGGGAGTCGAGCGACCCAGTACTTC. As protein: CASSPTGTGSRATQYF. The variable domain in full, completed from reference TRBV18 and TRBJ2-5, reads NAGVMQNPRHLVRRRGQEARLRCSPMKGHSHVYWYRQLPEEGLKFMVYLQKENIIDESGMPKERFSAEFPKEGPSILRIQQVVRGDSAAYFCASSPTGTGSRATQYFGPGTRLLVL.

This rearrangement joins TRBV19 to TRBJ2-7; 8 positions match TRBD1. The CDR3 is 15 residues long. V trimming: 3 bases; J trimming: 4 bases; junction bases outside the gene matches: 8. The germline gives CDR1 LNHDA, CDR2 SQIVND (reference sequence). This CDR3 is CASSISQGALYEQYF. The CDR3 region has the DNA TGTGCCAGTAGTATTTCGCAGGGGGCGCTTTACGAGCAGTACTTC. The complete variable domain, with remaining parts taken from reference TRBV19 and TRBJ2-7, reads DGGITQSPKYLFRKEGQNVTLSCEQNLNHDAMYWYRQDPGQGLRLIYYSQIVNDFQKGDIAEGYSVSREKKESFPLTVTSAQKNPTAFYLCASSISQGALYEQYFGPGTRLTVT.

This clone was picked up one time. The chain has TRBV27 and TRBJ1-2; no definite D call. CDR1 is MNHEY and CDR2 is SMNVEV in the germline V gene (reference sequence). The length of the CDR3 is 14 residues. V was pared by 6 bases and J by 4 bases, with 15 bases between. The CDR3 sequence: CASRGPTGGYGYTF. The CDR3 bases are TGTGCCAGCAGAGGGCCTACCGGAGGCTATGGCTACACCTTC.

The J gene is TRBJ1-4, the V gene TRBV5-4; 10 bases are shared with TRBD1. CDR3 length: 15 amino acids. Germline V CDR1 and CDR2: SGHNT, YYREEE (reference sequence). Trimming at V came to 6 bases and at J to 6 bases, leaving 8 bases not matched to a gene. The CDR3 coding sequence is TGTGCCAGCACCGATCGGGACAGGGGTCATGAAAAACTGTTTTTT. Translated: CASTDRDRGHEKLFF.